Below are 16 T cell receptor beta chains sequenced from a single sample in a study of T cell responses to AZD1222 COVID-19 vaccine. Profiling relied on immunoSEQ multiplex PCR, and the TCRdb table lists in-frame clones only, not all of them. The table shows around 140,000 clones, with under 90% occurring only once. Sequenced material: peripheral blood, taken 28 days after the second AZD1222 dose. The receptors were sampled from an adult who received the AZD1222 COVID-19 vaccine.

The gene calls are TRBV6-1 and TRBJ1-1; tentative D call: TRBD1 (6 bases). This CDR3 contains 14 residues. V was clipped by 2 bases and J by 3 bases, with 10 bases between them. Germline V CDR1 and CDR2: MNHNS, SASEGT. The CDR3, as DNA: TGTGCCAGCAGTGAACAGCCAGGGGACACTGAAGCTTTCTTT. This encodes CASSEQPGDTEAFF.

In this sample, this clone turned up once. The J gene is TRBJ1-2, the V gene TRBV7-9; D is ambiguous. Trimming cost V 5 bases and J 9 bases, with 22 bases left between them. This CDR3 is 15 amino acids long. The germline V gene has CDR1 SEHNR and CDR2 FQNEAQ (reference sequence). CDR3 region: CASSPNAGVFDSYTF. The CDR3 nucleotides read TGTGCCAGCAGCCCGAACGCAGGAGTCTTTGATAGCTACACCTTC.

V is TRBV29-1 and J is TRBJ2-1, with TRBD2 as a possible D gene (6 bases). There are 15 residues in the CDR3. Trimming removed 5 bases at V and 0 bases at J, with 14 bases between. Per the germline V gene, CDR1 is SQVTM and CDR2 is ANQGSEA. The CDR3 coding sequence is TGCAGCGTTCAACCGGGACTCAGCTCCTACAATGAGCAGTTCTTC. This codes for CSVQPGLSSYNEQFF.

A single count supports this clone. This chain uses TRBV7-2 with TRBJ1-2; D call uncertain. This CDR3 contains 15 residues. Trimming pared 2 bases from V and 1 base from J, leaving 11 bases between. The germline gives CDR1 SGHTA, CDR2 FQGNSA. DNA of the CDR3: TGTGCCAGCAGCTTATTGCAGGTTATTAACTATGGCTACACCTTC. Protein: CASSLLQVINYGYTF.

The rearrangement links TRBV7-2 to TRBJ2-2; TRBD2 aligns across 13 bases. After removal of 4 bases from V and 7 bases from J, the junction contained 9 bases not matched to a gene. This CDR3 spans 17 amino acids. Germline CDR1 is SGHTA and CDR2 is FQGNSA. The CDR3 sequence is CASSSTGTSGTGGELFF. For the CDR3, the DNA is TGTGCCAGCAGCTCTACGGGGACTAGCGGGACCGGCGGGGAGCTGTTTTTT.

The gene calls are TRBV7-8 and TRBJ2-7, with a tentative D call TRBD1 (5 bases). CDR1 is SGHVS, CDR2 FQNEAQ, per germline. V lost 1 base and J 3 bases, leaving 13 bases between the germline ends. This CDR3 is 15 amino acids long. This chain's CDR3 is CASSLGQWTVYEQYV. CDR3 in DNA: TGTGCCAGCAGCTTAGGACAGTGGACCGTCTACGAGCAGTACGTC.

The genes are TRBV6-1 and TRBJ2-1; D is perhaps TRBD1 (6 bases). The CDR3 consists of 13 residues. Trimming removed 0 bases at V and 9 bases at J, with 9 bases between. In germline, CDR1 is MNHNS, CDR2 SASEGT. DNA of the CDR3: TGTGCCAGCAGTGAAGCTACCAGGGGTGAGCAGTTCTTC. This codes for CASSEATRGEQFF.

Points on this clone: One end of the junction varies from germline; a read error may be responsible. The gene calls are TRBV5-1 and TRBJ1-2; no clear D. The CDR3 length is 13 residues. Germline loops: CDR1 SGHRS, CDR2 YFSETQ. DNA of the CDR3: TGCGCCAGCAGTTTGGACGGGAACTATGGCTACACCTTC. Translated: CASSLDGNYGYTF.

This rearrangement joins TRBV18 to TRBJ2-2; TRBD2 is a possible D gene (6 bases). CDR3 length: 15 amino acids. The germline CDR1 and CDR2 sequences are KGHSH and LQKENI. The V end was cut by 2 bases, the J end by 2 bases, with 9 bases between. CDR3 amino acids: CASSPGGKNTGELFF. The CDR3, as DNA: TGTGCCAGCTCACCAGGGGGGAAAAACACCGGGGAGCTGTTTTTT.

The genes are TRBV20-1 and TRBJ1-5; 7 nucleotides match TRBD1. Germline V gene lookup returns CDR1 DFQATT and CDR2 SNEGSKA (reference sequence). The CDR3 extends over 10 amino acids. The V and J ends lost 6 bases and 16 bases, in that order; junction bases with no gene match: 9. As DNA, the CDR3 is TGCAGTGCCATAGACAGGGACCAACATTTT. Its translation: CSAIDRDQHF.

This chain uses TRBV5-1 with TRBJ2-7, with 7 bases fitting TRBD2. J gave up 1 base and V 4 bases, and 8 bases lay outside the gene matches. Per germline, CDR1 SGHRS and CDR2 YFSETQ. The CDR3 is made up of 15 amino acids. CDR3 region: CASSLEASGSYEQYF. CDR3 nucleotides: TGCGCCAGCAGCCTTGAGGCTAGCGGTTCCTACGAGCAGTACTTC. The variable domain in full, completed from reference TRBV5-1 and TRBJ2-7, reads KAGVTQTPRYLIKTRGQQVTLSCSPISGHRSVSWYQQTPGQGLQFLFEYFSETQRNKGNFPGRFSGRQFSNSRSEMNVSTLELGDSALYLCASSLEASGSYEQYFGPGTRLTVT.

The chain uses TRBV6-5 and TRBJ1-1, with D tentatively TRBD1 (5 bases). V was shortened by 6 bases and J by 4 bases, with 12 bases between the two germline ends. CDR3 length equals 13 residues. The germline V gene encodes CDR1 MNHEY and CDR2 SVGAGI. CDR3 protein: CASSEGYGTEAFF. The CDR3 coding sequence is TGTGCCAGCAGCGAGGGGTATGGCACTGAAGCTTTCTTT.

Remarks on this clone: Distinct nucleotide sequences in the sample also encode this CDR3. The DNA of the CDR3 is TGTGCCAGCAGCCAAGATCTGGGAAACACCATATATTTT. It yields the protein CASSQDLGNTIYF. The chain employs TRBV4-2 and TRBJ1-3; D ambiguous. In germline, CDR1 is LGHNA, CDR2 YNFKEQ. This CDR3 region has 13 residues. Trimming removed 0 bases at V and 4 bases at J, with 4 bases between.

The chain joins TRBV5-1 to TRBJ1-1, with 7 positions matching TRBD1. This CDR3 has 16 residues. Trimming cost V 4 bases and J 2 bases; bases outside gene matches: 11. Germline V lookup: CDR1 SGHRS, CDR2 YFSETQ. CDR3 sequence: CASSRTSGGKNTEAFF. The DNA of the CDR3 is TGCGCCAGCAGCCGTACGTCAGGGGGGAAAAACACTGAAGCTTTCTTT.

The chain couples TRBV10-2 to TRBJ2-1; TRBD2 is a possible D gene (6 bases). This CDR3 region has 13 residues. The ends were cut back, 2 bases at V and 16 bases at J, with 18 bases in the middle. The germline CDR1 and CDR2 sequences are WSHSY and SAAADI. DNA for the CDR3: TGCGCCAGCAGTGAGAGGACTACCGGCCCAGGCTTCTTC. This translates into CASSERTTGPGFF.

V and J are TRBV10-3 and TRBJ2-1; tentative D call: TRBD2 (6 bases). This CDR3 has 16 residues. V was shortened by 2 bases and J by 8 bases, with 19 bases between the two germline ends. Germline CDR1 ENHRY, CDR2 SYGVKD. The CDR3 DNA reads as TGTGCCATCAGTGAGCCTATTAGCGGCGCTGGGGATGAGCAGTTCTTC. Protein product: CAISEPISGAGDEQFF.